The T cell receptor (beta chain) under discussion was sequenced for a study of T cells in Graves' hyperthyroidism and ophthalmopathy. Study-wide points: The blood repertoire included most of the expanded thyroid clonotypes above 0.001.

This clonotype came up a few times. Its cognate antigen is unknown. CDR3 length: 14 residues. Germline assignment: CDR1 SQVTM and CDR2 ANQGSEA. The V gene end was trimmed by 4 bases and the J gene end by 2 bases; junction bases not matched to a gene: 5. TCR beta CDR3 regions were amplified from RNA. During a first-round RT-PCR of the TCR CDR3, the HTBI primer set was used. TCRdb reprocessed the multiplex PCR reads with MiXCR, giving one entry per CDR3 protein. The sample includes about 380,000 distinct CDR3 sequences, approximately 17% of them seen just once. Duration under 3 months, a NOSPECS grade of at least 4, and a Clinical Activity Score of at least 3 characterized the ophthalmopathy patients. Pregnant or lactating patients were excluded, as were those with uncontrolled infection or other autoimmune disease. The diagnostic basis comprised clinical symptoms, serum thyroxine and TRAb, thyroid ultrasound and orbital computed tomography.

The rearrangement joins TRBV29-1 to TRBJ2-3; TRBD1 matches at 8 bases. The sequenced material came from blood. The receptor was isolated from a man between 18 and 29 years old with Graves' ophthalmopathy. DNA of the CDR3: TGCAGCGTTGCACAGGGGGAGTTCACAGATACGCAGTATTTT. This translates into CSVAQGEFTDTQYF.